These 25 T cell receptor beta chains came from one sample sequenced in a study of blood T cell repertoires in COVID-19. The assay was immunoSEQ multiplex PCR, and TCRdb's table has in-frame clones only and misses some. Here the sample spans 100,000 to 120,000 clones, approximately 80% being singletons. The sample taken for sequencing was peripheral blood. These TCRs come from a woman between 40 and 50 years old with acute or convalescent COVID-19.

The CDR3 region is CASRGWTERANYGYTF. CDR3 bases: TGCGCCAGCAGGGGTTGGACAGAGCGAGCTAACTATGGCTACACCTTC. The chain recombines TRBV5-1 with TRBJ1-2; the D gene is possibly TRBD1 (6 bases). CDR1 is SGHRS and CDR2 is YFSETQ in the germline V gene. Trimming cost V 5 bases and J 0 bases, with 17 bases left between them. The CDR3 is made up of 16 amino acids.

The chain uses TRBV6-6 and TRBJ1-2, with 12 bases lining up with TRBD1. The ends lost 5 bases at V and 5 bases at J; junction bases unmatched: 12. Germline lookup yields CDR1 MNHNY and CDR2 SVGAGI (reference sequence). This CDR3 is built from 17 residues. The CDR3 here is CASSHAGTGGFYYGYTF. CDR3 DNA: TGTGCCAGCAGTCACGCCGGGACAGGGGGCTTCTATTATGGCTACACCTTC.

The chain combines TRBV6-1 with TRBJ2-3; the D gene is possibly TRBD2 (6 bases). CDR1 and CDR2 (germline): MNHNS, SASEGT. V was shortened by 3 bases and J by 6 bases, with 16 bases between the two germline ends. The CDR3 extends over 15 amino acids. CDR3 sequence reads: CASSERGAGFDTQYF. As DNA, the CDR3 is TGTGCCAGCAGTGAGCGGGGCGCGGGTTTCGATACGCAGTATTTT.

This chain uses TRBV2 with TRBJ2-1, with 12 bases lining up with TRBD2. Germline CDR1 and CDR2: SNHLY and FYNNEI. The CDR3 loop spans 14 amino acids. The V and J ends lost 5 bases and 6 bases, in that order; junction bases with no gene match: 2. CDR3 DNA sequence: TGTGCCAGCAGTACGGGACTAGCGGGCAATGAGCAGTTCTTC. It yields the protein CASSTGLAGNEQFF.

V gene TRBV2 combines with J gene TRBJ1-1; D remains ambiguous. CDR3 length equals 12 residues. In germline, CDR1 is SNHLY, CDR2 FYNNEI. CDR3 residues: CASEQLNTEAFF. The CDR3 nucleotides read TGTGCATCCGAGCAATTGAACACTGAAGCTTTCTTT.

The V call is TRBV7-9, the J call TRBJ1-1; possibly TRBD1 for D (5 bases). The CDR3 is 13 amino acids. Trimming removed 5 bases from V and 10 bases from J, with 17 bases in between. Germline CDR1 reads SEHNR; CDR2 reads FQNEAQ (reference sequence). CDR3 DNA sequence: TGTGCCAGCAGCCCAGCCGGCAGGGATCGAGCTTTCTTT. Encoded protein: CASSPAGRDRAFF.

The rearrangement joins TRBV9 to TRBJ1-4; the D is unclear. CDR1 is SGDLS, CDR2 YYNGEE, per germline. There are 15 residues in the CDR3. Trimming shortened V by 4 bases and J by 10 bases, and 20 bases separated the two germline ends. CDR3 in amino acids: CASSPSGSSGLKLFF. Here the CDR3 DNA reads TGTGCCAGCAGCCCCTCCGGTTCTTCAGGCCTAAAACTGTTTTTT.

The table lists this clone with a few counts. This chain links TRBV5-6 with TRBJ2-7, with 8 bases that match TRBD2. V was pared by 4 bases and J by 3 bases, with 9 bases of the junction left unmatched. The length of the CDR3 is 15 residues. Germline CDR1 SGHDT, CDR2 YYEEEE. In DNA form, the CDR3 reads TGTGCCAGCAGCCCCCTAGACGGGGGGGGCTACGAGCAGTACTTC. This codes for CASSPLDGGGYEQYF.

J is TRBJ2-7 and V is TRBV5-1; 12 bases align to TRBD2. J gave up 2 bases and V 1 base, and 1 base lay outside the gene matches. This CDR3 region has 15 residues. CDR1 is SGHRS, CDR2 YFSETQ, per germline. The CDR3, as DNA: TGCGCCAGCAGCTTGCTAGCGGGGGGGGCCTACGAGCAGTACTTC. Its protein is CASSLLAGGAYEQYF.

This clone has a single count. V usage is TRBV5-1 and J usage is TRBJ1-1; possibly TRBD1 for D (5 bases). Germline assignment: CDR1 SGHRS and CDR2 YFSETQ. Trimming shortened V by 4 bases and J by 0 bases, and 13 bases separated the two germline ends. The CDR3 spans 15 residues. CDR3 sequence: CASSPSTVMNTEAFF. CDR3 nucleotides: TGCGCCAGCAGCCCGTCGACAGTTATGAACACTGAAGCTTTCTTT.

This rearrangement joins TRBV30 to TRBJ1-6; D uncertain. The V gene lost 3 bases and the J gene lost 10 bases, with 13 bases spanning the gap. The CDR3 runs to 13 residues. In germline, CDR1 is GTSNPN, CDR2 SVGIG (reference sequence). CDR3 DNA sequence: TGTGCCTGGAGCACGAGATCATGGTCACCCCTCCACTTT. Amino acid sequence: CAWSTRSWSPLHF.

The chain combines TRBV11-2 with TRBJ1-3, with 7 positions matching TRBD1. Germline V gene lookup returns CDR1 SGHAT and CDR2 FQNNGV. The V and J ends lost 3 bases and 8 bases, in that order; junction bases with no gene match: 13. The CDR3 runs to 16 residues. The CDR3 reads CASSFRRMGQGDTIYF. The CDR3 DNA is TGTGCCAGCAGCTTCCGCCGCATGGGGCAGGGGGACACCATATATTTT.

In this sample, this clone turned up a few times. The rearrangement uses TRBV19 and TRBJ1-3, with D perhaps matching TRBD1 (5 bases). The CDR3 runs to 16 residues. V was pared by 2 bases and J by 4 bases, with 15 bases between. Looked up from germline, CDR1 is LNHDA and CDR2 is SQIVND (reference sequence). CDR3 sequence reads: CASSISVGVAGNTIYF. CDR3 bases: TGTGCCAGTAGTATATCGGTAGGGGTTGCCGGAAACACCATATATTTT. Together with reference TRBV19 and TRBJ1-3, the CDR3 gives the full variable domain: DGGITQSPKYLFRKEGQNVTLSCEQNLNHDAMYWYRQDPGQGLRLIYYSQIVNDFQKGDIAEGYSVSREKKESFPLTVTSAQKNPTAFYLCASSISVGVAGNTIYFGEGSWLTVV.

V gene TRBV12-3 or TRBV12-4 combines with J gene TRBJ2-7, with 8 bases fitting TRBD1. The junction had 3 bases not matched to a gene; V was cut back by 4 bases and J by 7 bases. There are 12 residues in the CDR3. As DNA, the CDR3 is TGTGCCAGCAGTTGGACAGGGTGGGAGCAGTACTTC. Translation gives CASSWTGWEQYF.

The chain joins TRBV7-2 to TRBJ2-7, with unresolved D. Germline CDR1 and CDR2: SGHTA and FQGNSA. The CDR3 has 16 amino acids. V was clipped by 0 bases and J by 5 bases, with 17 bases between them. CDR3 coding DNA: TGTGCCAGCAGCTTAGCGCAAACAGCCGTCCGGAACGAGCAGTACTTC. Translating gives CASSLAQTAVRNEQYF.

The chain recombines TRBV6-5 with TRBJ1-2, with 8 bases identical to TRBD1. Germline CDR1 reads MNHEY; CDR2 reads SVGAGI. The length of the CDR3 is 15 residues. V lost 2 bases and J lost 4; bases outside the gene matches: 6. This CDR3 reads CASSYIGQGSYGYTF. For the CDR3, the DNA is TGTGCCAGCAGTTACATAGGACAGGGATCCTATGGCTACACCTTC.

The chain uses TRBV6-5 and TRBJ2-7; possibly TRBD2 for D (6 bases). The V end lost 6 bases, the J end lost 1 base, and 7 bases lay between the germline ends. CDR3 length: 12 amino acids. Germline-derived CDR1 and CDR2 are MNHEY and SVGAGI. The CDR3 DNA reads as TGTGCCAGCAGCGGAGGGTCCTACGAGCAGTACTTC. This encodes CASSGGSYEQYF.

The V call is TRBV23-1, the J call TRBJ1-3; D might be TRBD1 (5 bases). TRBV23-1 is marked as an open reading frame, function uncertain. Trimming took 2 bases from V and 3 from J, leaving 20 bases between them. The CDR3 is 18 amino acids. CDR3 amino acids: CASSQPTQVHRNGNTIYF. CDR3 DNA: TGCGCCAGCAGTCAACCCACCCAGGTACACAGGAATGGAAACACCATATATTTT.

The chain has TRBV5-1 and TRBJ1-2; 7 bases agree with TRBD1. CDR3 length: 14 amino acids. Per the germline V gene, CDR1 is SGHRS and CDR2 is YFSETQ. V lost 0 bases and J lost 4; bases outside the gene matches: 3. The CDR3 DNA reads TGCGCCAGCAGCTTGGTTGGGGACAGCTATGGCTACACCTTC. Translating it yields CASSLVGDSYGYTF. The full variable domain, with the rest looked up from reference TRBV5-1 and TRBJ1-2, is KAGVTQTPRYLIKTRGQQVTLSCSPISGHRSVSWYQQTPGQGLQFLFEYFSETQRNKGNFPGRFSGRQFSNSRSEMNVSTLELGDSALYLCASSLVGDSYGYTFGSGTRLTVV.

The V gene is TRBV5-6, the J gene TRBJ1-1, with D unresolved. The CDR3 is made up of 13 amino acids. The germline CDR1 and CDR2 sequences are SGHDT and YYEEEE. V was pared by 6 bases and J by 9 bases, with 18 bases between. CDR3 DNA sequence: TGTGCCAGCACCCATCTCCGCTCAGGTAAAGCTTTCTTT. Translating gives CASTHLRSGKAFF.

The genes are TRBV4-3 and TRBJ1-2, with TRBD1 matching over 7 bases. Germline V gene sequence: CDR1 LGHNA, CDR2 YSLEER. The trim removed 4 bases at V and 6 bases at J, leaving 5 bases unmatched. CDR3 length: 13 amino acids. The CDR3: CASSPRQGDGYTF. The DNA for the CDR3 is TGCGCCAGCAGCCCCAGACAGGGCGATGGCTACACCTTC.

The DNA for the CDR3 is TGCAGTGCTAGTATGTCCGGCTATGGCTACACCTTC. As protein: CSASMSGYGYTF. J is TRBJ1-2 and V is TRBV20-1, with D hard to call. Germline loops: CDR1 DFQATT, CDR2 SNEGSKA (reference sequence). V dropped 3 bases and J dropped 4 bases, with 9 bases sitting between them. The CDR3 runs to 12 residues.

The chain uses TRBV4-1 and TRBJ1-1; no clear D. Germline V lookup: CDR1 MGHRA, CDR2 YSYEKL. The CDR3 consists of 15 residues. V lost 0 bases to trimming and J lost 1 base, with 9 bases between them. This CDR3 reads CASSQEGGENTEAFF. CDR3 in DNA: TGCGCCAGCAGCCAAGAAGGAGGAGAGAACACTGAAGCTTTCTTT.

V usage is TRBV7-2 and J usage is TRBJ2-7; weak D call: TRBD1 (5 bases). CDR1 is SGHTA, CDR2 FQGNSA, per germline. Trimming removed 2 bases at V and 7 bases at J, with 12 bases between. The CDR3 consists of 13 residues. CDR3 protein: CASSLKGSVEQYF. DNA of the CDR3: TGTGCCAGCAGCTTAAAGGGGTCGGTTGAGCAGTACTTC.

This chain links TRBV5-1 with TRBJ1-4; tentative D call: TRBD1 (6 bases). The CDR3 runs to 16 residues. Germline CDR1 SGHRS, CDR2 YFSETQ. V lost 4 bases, J lost 0 bases, and 13 bases lay in between. CDR3 protein: CASSTGQLTTNEKLFF. CDR3 nucleotides: TGCGCCAGCAGCACCGGACAGTTAACAACTAATGAAAAACTGTTTTTT.